The 9 T cell receptor beta chains below come from one sample, sequenced in a study of monozygotic twins with inflammatory bowel disease. Reprocessing the 5' RACE reads, TCRdb reports a single entry for every CDR3 protein and omits DNA. Reported are 200,000 to 250,000 distinct CDR3 sequences; the ten largest clones contain 6% to 9%. Sequenced: blood. These receptors were collected from a human donor with ulcerative colitis or Crohn's disease, or a healthy co-twin of an affected twin (not recorded which).

This chain links TRBV11-2 with TRBJ1-1; as DNA is missing, the TRBD1 call by TCRdb cannot be tested. This CDR3 is 15 amino acids long. Germline lookup yields CDR1 SGHAT and CDR2 FQNNGV. CDR3 amino acids: CASSSFTGRDTEAFF.

This chain connects TRBV7-9 to TRBJ2-7; TCRdb designates TRBD1, a call that cannot be tested without DNA. The germline V gene has CDR1 SEHNR and CDR2 FQNEAQ (reference sequence). CDR3 length: 15 residues. The CDR3 here is CASSLRAGVPGEQYF.

This chain links TRBV12-3 or TRBV12-4 with TRBJ2-5. The CDR3 is 13 residues long. The CDR3 sequence is CASSLRSQETQYF.

V and J are TRBV6-1 and TRBJ1-1; TCRdb designates TRBD1, a call that cannot be tested without DNA. The germline CDR1 and CDR2 sequences are MNHNS and SASEGT. The CDR3 loop spans 14 amino acids. The CDR3 is CASTNLRGGTEAFF.

The chain joins TRBV4-1 to TRBJ1-6; the D call of TRBD1 rests on TCRdb alone, since no DNA is present to check it. The CDR3 sequence is 15 residues long. Germline V gene lookup returns CDR1 MGHRA and CDR2 YSYEKL. The CDR3 here is CASSQDGGVNSPLHF.

V is TRBV6-1 and J is TRBJ2-2; lacking DNA, the TRBD1 call made by TCRdb goes unchecked. Germline V gene sequence: CDR1 MNHNS, CDR2 SASEGT. CDR3 length equals 16 residues. CDR3 sequence reads: CASSPPGQENTGELFF.

V gene TRBV7-2 combines with J gene TRBJ2-7; as DNA is missing, the TRBD1 call by TCRdb cannot be tested. The CDR3 covers 13 residues. Germline loops: CDR1 SGHTA, CDR2 FQGNSA. The CDR3 reads CASSLTAPGEQYF.

This chain uses TRBV7-9 with TRBJ2-1. Germline assignment: CDR1 SEHNR and CDR2 FQNEAQ (reference sequence). CDR3 length: 13 residues. The CDR3 loop reads CASSPHWNNEQFF.

The rearrangement links TRBV5-6 to TRBJ2-5. Germline V gene data show CDR1 as SGHDT and CDR2 as YYEEEE. The CDR3 totals 13 residues. This CDR3 is CASSLDLLETQYF.